This T cell receptor beta chain was identified in a study of T cell repertoires in cytomegalovirus infection. This clonotype was counted many times. CDR3 length equals 14 residues. With 0 bases removed from V and 6 bases from J, the gap between germline ends came to 12 bases. Germline CDR1 reads SGHTA; CDR2 reads FQGTGA. From the reads, TCRdb called clonotypes with MiXCR, one entry per CDR3 protein. The sample has fewer than 250,000 distinct CDR3 sequences, approximately 13% seen once; the top ten hold 1.5% to 2%. This clonotype originated in a human donor in good health (CMV status not recorded). Some clones in this sample may be carry-over from other donors' samples. This chain links TRBV7-3 with TRBJ2-7; D might be TRBD1 (6 bases). The sequencing sample was made of PBMCs. The CDR3, as DNA: TGTGCCAGCAGCTTAACCCCGACAGGTCCCGAGCAGTACTTC. Translated: CASSLTPTGPEQYF.